This TCR beta chain was recorded in a study of immune evolution from preneoplasia to lung adenocarcinoma. Two lung cancer pathologists independently confirmed each histologic diagnosis. Method: immunoSEQ multiplex PCR; TCRdb's copy keeps in-frame clones and lacks some. The sample shows about 8,100 clones, approximately 80% of them seen only once. Points on this clone: What it binds is unknown.

Findings and limits, study-wide: T cell clonality was higher in KRAS-mutant than EGFR-mutant or wild-type nodules.

V lost 1 base and J lost 4; bases outside the gene matches: 10. The CDR3 covers 17 residues. Germline CDR1 and CDR2: LGHNA and YNFKEQ. This TCR was recovered from an older person with lung adenocarcinoma. The gene calls are TRBV4-2 and TRBJ2-3; 8 positions match TRBD2. Sequencing was carried out using FFPE minimally invasive lung adenocarcinoma tissue. The CDR3 DNA follows: TGTGCCAGCAGCCAAGGCGCTAGAGCGGGGGTAGCAGATACGCAGTATTTT. The encoded protein is CASSQGARAGVADTQYF.